A single sample is the source of the 32 T cell receptor beta chains below, sequenced in a study of T cells after yellow fever vaccination. TCRdb processed the 5' RACE reads anew with MiXCR; each CDR3 protein has one entry. Here the sample spans 300,000 to 350,000 distinct CDR3 sequences, about 4% being singletons. Sequences were derived from PBMCs, sampled 5 days after the yellow fever booster vaccination. The receptors stem from a man younger than 35 who received the YFV17D yellow fever vaccine.

The gene calls are TRBV3-1 and TRBJ2-2; D perhaps matches TRBD2 (6 bases). The CDR3 extends over 14 amino acids. V was trimmed by 6 bases and J by 5 bases, leaving 13 bases between them. Germline CDR1 LGHDT, CDR2 YNNKEL (reference sequence). The DNA for the CDR3 is TGTGCCAGCAGGAGGTCCCGGGGGACCGGGGAGCTGTTTTTT. Its translation is CASRRSRGTGELFF. Supplemented by reference TRBV3-1 and TRBJ2-2, the full variable domain reads DTAVSQTPKYLVTQMGNDKSIKCEQNLGHDTMYWYKQDSKKFLKIMFSYNNKELIINETVPNRFSPKSPDKAHLNLHINSLELGDSAVYFCASRRSRGTGELFFGEGSRLTVL.

The chain has TRBV12-3 or TRBV12-4 and TRBJ2-3; D uncertain. The V end lost 2 bases, the J end lost 7 bases, and 1 base lay between the germline ends. The CDR3 contains 10 residues. For the CDR3, the DNA is TGTGCCAGCAGTTTAAATACGCAGTATTTT. It codes for CASSLNTQYF.

The rearrangement links TRBV7-2 to TRBJ2-2; D is tentatively TRBD1 or TRBD2 (5 bases each). The CDR3 is 14 amino acids. CDR1 SGHTA and CDR2 FQGNSA come from the germline V gene. Trimming removed 0 bases at V and 6 bases at J, with 8 bases between. This CDR3 is CASSLAGVPGELFF. The CDR3, as DNA: TGTGCCAGCAGCTTAGCGGGGGTCCCCGGGGAGCTGTTTTTT.

J is TRBJ2-1 and V is TRBV7-2; maybe TRBD2 (6 bases). CDR1 is SGHTA and CDR2 is FQGNSA in the germline V gene. CDR3 length: 18 amino acids. The V and J ends lost 1 base and 3 bases respectively, with 19 bases between them. CDR3 in amino acids: CASSLGPRGGVVYNEQFF. The CDR3 nucleotides are TGTGCCAGCAGCTTAGGGCCGCGCGGCGGGGTGGTCTACAATGAGCAGTTCTTC. The whole variable domain, remainder taken from reference TRBV7-2 and TRBJ2-1, is GAGVSQSPSNKVTEKGKDVELRCDPISGHTALYWYRQSLGQGLEFLIYFQGNSAPDKSGLPSDRFSAERTGGSVSTLTIQRTQQEDSAVYLCASSLGPRGGVVYNEQFFGPGTRLTVL.

This clonotype was seen repeatedly, ten times or more. V usage is TRBV12-3 or TRBV12-4 and J usage is TRBJ1-1, with D hard to call. CDR3 length equals 14 residues. Trimming pared 4 bases from V and 4 bases from J, leaving 13 bases between. The CDR3 bases are TGTGCCAGCAGTTCCTCCGACGCGGGCACTGAAGCTTTCTTT. The encoded protein is CASSSSDAGTEAFF.

This clonotype was found a few times. This CDR3 is CASSYARQALGGNTIYF. The CDR3 nucleotides read TGTGCCAGCAGTTACGCCCGACAGGCCCTCGGGGGAAACACCATATATTTT. The chain combines TRBV6-5 with TRBJ1-3, with a tentative D call TRBD1 (6 bases). Germline loops: CDR1 MNHEY, CDR2 SVGAGI. CDR3 length: 17 residues. Trimming pared 2 bases from V and 4 bases from J, leaving 18 bases between.

The chain employs TRBV6-2 or TRBV6-3 and TRBJ1-1; D not certain. The CDR3 is made up of 14 amino acids. Germline V gene lookup returns CDR1 MNHEY and CDR2 SVGEGT. The ends were cut back, 5 bases at V and 3 bases at J, with 13 bases in the middle. CDR3 sequence: CASSPLLGYTEAFF. DNA for the CDR3: TGTGCCAGCAGTCCCCTATTAGGGTACACTGAAGCTTTCTTT.

This clonotype was counted a few times. The rearrangement joins TRBV5-1 to TRBJ1-3; 7 nucleotides line up with TRBD1. This CDR3 has 16 amino acids. Unmatched junction bases numbered 8, after V lost 2 bases and J lost 3 bases. The germline gives CDR1 SGHRS, CDR2 YFSETQ. This CDR3 is CASSFGGGGLGNTIYF. The CDR3 nucleotides are TGCGCCAGCAGCTTTGGAGGAGGGGGCCTTGGAAACACCATATATTTT.

The V and J genes are TRBV12-3 or TRBV12-4 and TRBJ1-6; TRBD1 might be the D (5 bases). The CDR3 is made up of 14 amino acids. Trimming took off 1 base at V and 7 bases at J, with 8 bases between the two ends. The CDR3 here is CASSLGRENSPLHF. The CDR3 coding sequence is TGTGCCAGCAGTTTAGGCAGGGAGAATTCACCCCTCCACTTT.

The J gene is TRBJ2-5, the V gene TRBV7-9; D call uncertain. This CDR3 is 15 amino acids long. The V gene lost 5 bases and the J gene lost 4 bases, with 17 bases spanning the gap. CDR1 and CDR2 (germline): SEHNR, FQNEAQ (reference sequence). This CDR3 is CASSGRSTIRETQYF. Here the CDR3 DNA reads TGTGCCAGCAGCGGCCGTTCTACCATCCGAGAGACCCAGTACTTC.

This clonotype was seen a handful of times. The chain has TRBV9 and TRBJ1-1, with 8 nucleotides matching TRBD1. The CDR3 length is 13 residues. The V segment lost 4 bases and the J segment 5 bases; nucleotides outside the gene matches: 4. Germline V gene sequence: CDR1 SGDLS, CDR2 YYNGEE. The CDR3 loop is CASSSWDRTEAFF. In DNA form, the CDR3 reads TGTGCCAGCAGCTCATGGGACAGGACTGAAGCTTTCTTT.

In DNA, the CDR3 is TGTGCCAGCAGTTTCAGAGACTACACCGGGGAGCTGTTTTTT. The encoded protein is CASSFRDYTGELFF. This rearrangement joins TRBV6-6 to TRBJ2-2, with D unclear. Germline CDR1 and CDR2: MNHNY and SVGAGI (reference sequence). Deletions cut 4 bases from V and 3 bases from J, with 9 bases between. The CDR3 has 14 amino acids.

This chain uses TRBV7-8 with TRBJ2-2; 8 positions match TRBD1. Germline V lookup: CDR1 SGHVS, CDR2 FQNEAQ. V dropped 5 bases and J dropped 8; count of bases not matched to a gene: 16. The CDR3 length is 17 residues. The CDR3 sequence is CASSPGGSPGFKGELFF. The CDR3 region has the DNA TGTGCCAGCAGCCCAGGGGGCTCTCCCGGATTCAAGGGGGAGCTGTTTTTT.

The chain recombines TRBV9 with TRBJ2-3; D remains ambiguous. The CDR3 spans 13 residues. Per germline, CDR1 SGDLS and CDR2 YYNGEE. Deletions cut 4 bases from V and 1 base from J, with 7 bases between. The CDR3 here is CASSKSRTDTQYF. The CDR3 DNA reads as TGTGCCAGCAGCAAGTCCCGCACAGATACGCAGTATTTT.

The chain combines TRBV5-1 with TRBJ2-5; D might be TRBD1 or TRBD2, each matching 5 bases. The CDR3 is 16 amino acids. Per the germline V gene, CDR1 is SGHRS and CDR2 is YFSETQ. V gave up 0 bases and J gave up 4 bases, with 16 bases separating them. CDR3 DNA: TGCGCCAGCAGCTTGGCCCCGAGGGGAGATGGAGAGACCCAGTACTTC. Translating it yields CASSLAPRGDGETQYF. The full variable domain, rest sourced from reference TRBV5-1 and TRBJ2-5, is KAGVTQTPRYLIKTRGQQVTLSCSPISGHRSVSWYQQTPGQGLQFLFEYFSETQRNKGNFPGRFSGRQFSNSRSEMNVSTLELGDSALYLCASSLAPRGDGETQYFGPGTRLLVL.

There are many counts of this clonotype. This rearrangement joins TRBV4-3 to TRBJ2-7; D is uncertain. The CDR3 contains 14 residues. CDR1 LGHNA and CDR2 YSLEER come from the germline V gene. Trimming cost V 1 base and J 1 base, with 8 bases left between them. CDR3 in amino acids: CASSQGIDSYEQYF. The CDR3 DNA reads as TGCGCCAGCAGCCAAGGCATTGATTCCTACGAGCAGTACTTC.

With regard to this clonotype: Since a much larger clone is just one base distant, this may be a read error. V gene TRBV5-6 combines with J gene TRBJ1-2; D is ambiguous. The CDR3 is made up of 13 amino acids. Trimming pared 5 bases from V and 8 bases from J, leaving 16 bases between. Germline CDR1 is SGHDT and CDR2 is YYEEEE. CDR3 amino acids: CASRFAPKGGYTF. The CDR3 DNA reads TGTGCCAGCAGATTTGCCCCTAAGGGCGGCTACACCTTC. The full variable domain, its missing parts supplied by reference TRBV5-6 and TRBJ1-2, is DAGVTQSPTHLIKTRGQQVTLRCSPKSGHDTVSWYQQALGQGPQFIFQYYEEEERQRGNFPDRFSGHQFPNYSSELNVNALLLGDSALYLCASRFAPKGGYTFGSGTRLTVV.

The table lists this clonotype with a few counts. This sequence joins TRBV18 and TRBJ1-6; unclear D gene. V lost 3 bases and J lost 5, with 2 bases in between. The germline CDR1 and CDR2 sequences are KGHSH and LQKENI. There are 12 residues in the CDR3. The DNA for the CDR3 is TGTGCCAGCTCACCCGATAATTCACCCCTCCACTTT. It is translated as CASSPDNSPLHF.

Ten or more counts support this clonotype. The chain couples TRBV7-8 to TRBJ2-6, with D hard to call. Germline lookup yields CDR1 SGHVS and CDR2 FQNEAQ. With 5 bases removed from V and 0 bases from J, the gap between germline ends came to 11 bases. The CDR3 extends over 16 amino acids. CDR3 nucleotide sequence: TGTGCCAGCAGCAAACGGACCCCCTCTGGGGCCAACGTCCTGACTTTC. This encodes CASSKRTPSGANVLTF.

This chain joins TRBV6-2 or TRBV6-3 and TRBJ2-4; TRBD1 matches 9 bases. Losses at the gene ends were 0 bases for V and 8 bases for J; bases not matched to a gene: 5. Germline values: CDR1 MNHEY, CDR2 SVGEGT. The CDR3 spans 15 residues. The chain's CDR3 is CASSYSGWDRDIQYF. The CDR3 coding sequence is TGTGCCAGCAGTTACTCGGGCTGGGACAGGGACATTCAGTACTTC.

The chain has TRBV7-2 and TRBJ1-5; D ambiguous. CDR1 SGHTA and CDR2 FQGNSA come from the germline V gene. The CDR3 is 12 residues long. Trimming cost V 4 bases and J 9 bases, with 10 bases left between them. The chain's CDR3 is CASSSSRGPQHF. The CDR3, as DNA: TGTGCCAGCAGCTCTTCACGGGGGCCCCAGCATTTT.

This clonotype has a count of ten or more. The J gene is TRBJ1-2, the V gene TRBV3-1, with TRBD1 matching over 11 bases. The CDR3 is made up of 12 amino acids. With 4 bases clipped from V and 8 bases from J, the junction kept 0 bases outside the gene matches. Germline-derived CDR1 and CDR2 are LGHDT and YNNKEL (reference sequence). The CDR3 nucleotides read TGTGCCAGCAGCCGGACAGGGGGCGGCTACACCTTC. It codes for CASSRTGGGYTF. The variable domain in full, with the rest retrieved from reference TRBV3-1 and TRBJ1-2, is DTAVSQTPKYLVTQMGNDKSIKCEQNLGHDTMYWYKQDSKKFLKIMFSYNNKELIINETVPNRFSPKSPDKAHLNLHINSLELGDSAVYFCASSRTGGGYTFGSGTRLTVV.

A few counts support this clonotype. The DNA of the CDR3 is TGTGCCAGCACGAGAGCCGGGGGGAATTCACCCCTCCACTTT. As protein: CASTRAGGNSPLHF. The J gene is TRBJ1-6, the V gene TRBV2; possibly TRBD1 for D (5 bases). The germline V gene encodes CDR1 SNHLY and CDR2 FYNNEI. Deletions cut 7 bases from V and 7 bases from J, with 14 bases between. There are 14 residues in the CDR3.

The chain couples TRBV20-1 to TRBJ2-1, with a possible D match to TRBD2 (5 bases). The ends were cut back, 3 bases at V and 0 bases at J, with 9 bases in the middle. Looked up from germline, CDR1 is DFQATT and CDR2 is SNEGSKA (reference sequence). This CDR3 contains 14 residues. CDR3 residues: CSARAGDSYNEQFF. The CDR3, as DNA: TGCAGTGCTAGGGCCGGGGACTCCTACAATGAGCAGTTCTTC.

This clonotype was seen many times. The chain has TRBV7-2 and TRBJ2-1; possibly TRBD1 for D (5 bases). Germline CDR1 is SGHTA and CDR2 is FQGNSA. The CDR3 is 14 amino acids. The germline V and J ends were trimmed by 1 base and 8 bases, with 12 bases remaining between them. The CDR3 bases are TGTGCCAGCAGCTTAGAGGCAGGGAAACATGAGCAGTTCTTC. Protein sequence: CASSLEAGKHEQFF.

This chain joins TRBV7-3 and TRBJ2-7; possibly TRBD2 for D (6 bases). Germline loops: CDR1 SGHTA, CDR2 FQGTGA. The CDR3 runs 14 residues. With 10 bases removed from V and 2 bases from J, the gap between germline ends came to 18 bases. CDR3 nucleotides: TGTGCCAACCCGGGACTGCCTGAAACCTACGAGCAGTACTTC. It codes for CANPGLPETYEQYF. The full variable domain, with the rest looked up from reference TRBV7-3 and TRBJ2-7, is GAGVSQTPSNKVTEKGKYVELRCDPISGHTALYWYRQSLGQGPEFLIYFQGTGAADDSGLPNDRFFAVRPEGSVSTLKIQRTERGDSAVYLCANPGLPETYEQYFGPGTRLTVT.

This clonotype was observed a few times. For the CDR3, the DNA is TGTGCCAGCAGCTTCCCGACGACTAGCGGGGGGAGGGAGACCCAGTACTTC. Its protein is CASSFPTTSGGRETQYF. The V and J genes are TRBV7-9 and TRBJ2-5, with 13 positions matching TRBD2. The CDR3 spans 17 residues. Losses at the gene ends were 3 bases for V and 5 bases for J; bases not matched to a gene: 9. The germline gives CDR1 SEHNR, CDR2 FQNEAQ (reference sequence).

This clonotype showed up just a few times. The chain links TRBV5-6 to TRBJ1-1; D perhaps matches TRBD1 (6 bases). Deletions cut 3 bases from V and 0 bases from J, with 12 bases between. There are 15 residues in the CDR3. Germline CDR1 is SGHDT and CDR2 is YYEEEE. The CDR3 DNA follows: TGTGCCAGCAGCTCGGGGGCCGCCATGAACACTGAAGCTTTCTTT. Protein product: CASSSGAAMNTEAFF. The entire variable domain, with the rest obtained from reference TRBV5-6 and TRBJ1-1, is as follows: DAGVTQSPTHLIKTRGQQVTLRCSPKSGHDTVSWYQQALGQGPQFIFQYYEEEERQRGNFPDRFSGHQFPNYSSELNVNALLLGDSALYLCASSSGAAMNTEAFFGQGTRLTVV.

This clonotype was seen a few times. This chain links TRBV5-1 with TRBJ1-1; 8 positions match TRBD1. The germline gives CDR1 SGHRS, CDR2 YFSETQ. After removal of 0 bases from V and 4 bases from J, the junction contained 5 bases not matched to a gene. CDR3 length: 15 residues. This CDR3 is CASSLGGQGFTEAFF. The CDR3 DNA sequence: TGCGCCAGCAGCTTGGGCGGACAGGGTTTCACTGAAGCTTTCTTT.

This clonotype was observed many times. The chain employs TRBV29-1 and TRBJ2-3; weak D call: TRBD1 (5 bases). V dropped 0 bases and J dropped 5 bases, with 6 bases sitting between them. The germline CDR1 and CDR2 sequences are SQVTM and ANQGSEA. The CDR3 runs 12 residues. CDR3 DNA: TGCAGCGTTGAAGATCAGGGAGATACGCAGTATTTT. It translates to CSVEDQGDTQYF.

There are many counts of this clonotype. This chain joins TRBV12-3 or TRBV12-4 and TRBJ2-7, with no clear D. The CDR3 is made up of 13 amino acids. V was cut by 7 bases and J by 6 bases, with 16 bases left in between. CDR3 residues: CASKILGLPEQYF. The CDR3 nucleotides read TGTGCCAGCAAAATTCTAGGCCTGCCCGAGCAGTACTTC.

The V call is TRBV15, the J call TRBJ2-3, with D unclear. The V end lost 0 bases, the J end lost 7 bases, and 8 bases lay between the germline ends. The CDR3 has 13 amino acids. CDR1 is LNHNV, CDR2 YYDKDF, per germline (reference sequence). The CDR3 region is CATSRDEANTQYF. Here the CDR3 DNA reads TGTGCCACCAGCAGAGATGAAGCCAATACGCAGTATTTT.